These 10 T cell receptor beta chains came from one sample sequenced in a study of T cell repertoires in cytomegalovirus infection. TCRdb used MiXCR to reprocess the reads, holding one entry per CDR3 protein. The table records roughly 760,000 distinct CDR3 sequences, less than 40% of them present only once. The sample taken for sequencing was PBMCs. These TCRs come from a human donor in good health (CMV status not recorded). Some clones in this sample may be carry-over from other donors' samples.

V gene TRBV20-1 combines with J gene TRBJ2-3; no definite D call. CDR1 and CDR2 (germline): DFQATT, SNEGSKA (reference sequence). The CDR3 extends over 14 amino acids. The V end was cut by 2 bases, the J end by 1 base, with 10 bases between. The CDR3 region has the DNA TGCAGTGCTAGACTAAACACGGGCACAGATACGCAGTATTTT. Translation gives CSARLNTGTDTQYF.

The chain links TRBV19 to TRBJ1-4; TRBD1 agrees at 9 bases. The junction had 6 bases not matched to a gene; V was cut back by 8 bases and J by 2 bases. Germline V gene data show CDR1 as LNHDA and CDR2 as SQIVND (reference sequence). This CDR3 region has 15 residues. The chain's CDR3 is CASSPTGGTNEKLFF. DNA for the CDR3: TGTGCCAGTTCTCCGACAGGGGGTACTAATGAAAAACTGTTTTTT.

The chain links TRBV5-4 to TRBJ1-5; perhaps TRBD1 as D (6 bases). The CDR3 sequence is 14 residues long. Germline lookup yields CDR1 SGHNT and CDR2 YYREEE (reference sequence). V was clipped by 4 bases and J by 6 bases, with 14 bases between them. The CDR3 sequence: CASSVQGESQPQHF. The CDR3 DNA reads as TGTGCCAGCAGCGTACAGGGTGAAAGTCAGCCCCAGCATTTT.

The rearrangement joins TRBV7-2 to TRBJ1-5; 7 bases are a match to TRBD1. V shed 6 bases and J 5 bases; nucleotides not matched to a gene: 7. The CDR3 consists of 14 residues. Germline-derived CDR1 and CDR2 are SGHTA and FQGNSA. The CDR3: CASSSPGGYQPQHF. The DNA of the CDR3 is TGTGCCAGCAGTTCTCCAGGGGGGTATCAGCCCCAGCATTTT.

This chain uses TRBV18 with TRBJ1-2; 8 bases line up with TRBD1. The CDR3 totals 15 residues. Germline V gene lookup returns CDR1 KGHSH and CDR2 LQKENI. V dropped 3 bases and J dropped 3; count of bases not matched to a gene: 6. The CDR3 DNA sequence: TGTGCCAGCTCACCTGGGGACAGGCTTCACTATGGCTACACCTTC. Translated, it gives CASSPGDRLHYGYTF.

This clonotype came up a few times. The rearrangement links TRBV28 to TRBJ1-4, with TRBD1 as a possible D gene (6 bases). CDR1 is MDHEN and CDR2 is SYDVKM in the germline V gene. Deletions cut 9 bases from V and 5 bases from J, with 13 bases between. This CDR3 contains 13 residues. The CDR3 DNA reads TGTGCCAGTAACAGGGAGATAAATGAAAAACTGTTTTTT. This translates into CASNREINEKLFF.

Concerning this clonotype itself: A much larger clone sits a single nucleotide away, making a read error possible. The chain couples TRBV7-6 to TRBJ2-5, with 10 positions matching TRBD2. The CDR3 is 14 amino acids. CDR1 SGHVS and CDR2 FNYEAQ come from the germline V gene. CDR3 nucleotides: TGTGCCAGCAGCTTGGCTAGCGGGGGTGAGACCCCGTACTTC. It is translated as CASSLASGGETPYF.

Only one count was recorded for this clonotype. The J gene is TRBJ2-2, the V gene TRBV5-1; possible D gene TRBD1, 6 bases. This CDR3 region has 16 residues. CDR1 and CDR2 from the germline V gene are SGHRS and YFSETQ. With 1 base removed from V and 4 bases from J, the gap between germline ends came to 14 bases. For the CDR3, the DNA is TGCGCCAGCAGCTTGAGGGAACAGGGTCGCACCGGGGAGCTGTTTTTT. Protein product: CASSLREQGRTGELFF.

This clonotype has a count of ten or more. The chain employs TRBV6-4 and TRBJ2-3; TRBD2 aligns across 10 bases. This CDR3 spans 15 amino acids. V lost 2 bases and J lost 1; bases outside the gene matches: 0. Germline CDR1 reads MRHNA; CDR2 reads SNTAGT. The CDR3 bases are TGTGCCAGCAGTGACGGGACTAGCGGCACAGATACGCAGTATTTT. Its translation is CASSDGTSGTDTQYF.

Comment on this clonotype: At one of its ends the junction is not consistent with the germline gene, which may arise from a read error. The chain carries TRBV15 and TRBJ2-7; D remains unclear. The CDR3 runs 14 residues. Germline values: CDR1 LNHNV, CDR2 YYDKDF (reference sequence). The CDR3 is CSTSFVINSYEQYF. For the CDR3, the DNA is TGTTCCACGTCGTTCGTAATAAACTCCTACGAGCAGTACTTC.